This T cell receptor (beta chain) was recorded in a study of T cell repertoires in cytomegalovirus infection (dated by TCRdb to the late 2010s). Background for the entire study: Peptide stimulations targeted recently identified HLA-C-restricted CMV epitopes, whose presentation resists viral immunomodulation, together with well-studied HLA-B-restricted epitopes. Donor HLA type was relevant to the analysis, because carriage of CMV infection together with the matching HLA type was indicated by public TCR beta signatures. Paper-wide results and their limitations: The ex vivo response was dominated by HLA-C-restricted CMV-specific TCR beta clonotypes, and the single most frequent clonotype in two of eight donors was supplied by these HLA-C-restricted clonotypes. In both this cohort and an independent roughly 350-donor cohort, the cumulative frequency of public TCR beta family members distinguished carriers of CMV infection plus the relevant HLA type.

The sample was run on an Illumina HiSeq 1500. TCRdb passed the public sequencing reads through fastp at Q25 and MiXCR, retaining productive beta sequences. CDR3 protein duplicates are merged, each entry listing the most common genes and DNA. The sample table lists fewer than 850,000 distinct CDR3 sequences, almost 30% of them with a count of one. The ten largest clones represent around 13% of the sample. With regard to this clonotype: This clone's antigen is unknown. No base-level quality is on record; no much larger clone is a single base apart.

Counted from cysteine to phenylalanine, this CDR3 has 12 amino acids. The sequence is cut down to CDR3 DNA, 36 bases in frame from base 1. V is clipped by 1 base and J by 11 bases, and the sequence between their germline boundaries is 9 bases long. The treatment or condition label, read with the paper, signifies: in vitro stimulation with specific CMV peptide epitopes to enrich CMV-specific T cells. The chain is made from TRBV12-3 or TRBV12-4 and TRBJ2-1, and the D gene may be TRBD2, 6 bases matching. The origin of this receptor is a human donor in good health (CMV status not recorded). Some clones in this sample may be carry-over from other donors' samples. The sample was cultured CD8+ T cells from PBMCs, taken from culture after CMV antigen stimulation. CDR3 reads: CASSLGEDQQFF. Read as DNA, the sequence is TGTGCCAGCAGTTTAGGGGAGGACCAGCAGTTCTTC.